Following are 22 T cell receptor beta chains from one sample sequenced in a study of CD8 T cells in Susac syndrome. RNA, at roughly 0.45 to 1 ug, was reverse transcribed with random hexamers. MiXCR, applied by TCRdb to the immunoSEQ multiplex PCR reads, yields one record per CDR3 protein. Of approximately 150,000 distinct CDR3 sequences detected, around 95% appear once; the ten largest clones hold about 0.11%. Sequenced sample: CD4+ T cells from PBMCs. These receptors were collected from a human donor with multiple sclerosis.

This clonotype occurred once. The chain is built from TRBV27 and TRBJ1-1, with D hard to call. Germline loops: CDR1 MNHEY, CDR2 SMNVEV (reference sequence). Between the trimmed V and J ends, which lost 8 bases and 5 bases, there was a span of 9 bases. This CDR3 has 11 residues. The CDR3 DNA follows: TGTGCCAGCGGCATGGGGACTGAAGCTTTCTTT. It yields the protein CASGMGTEAFF.

The chain recombines TRBV6-5 with TRBJ1-2, with D unclear. CDR3 size: 12 residues. CDR1 MNHEY and CDR2 SVGAGI come from the germline V gene. Trimming shortened V by 4 bases and J by 4 bases, and 7 bases separated the two germline ends. The CDR3 DNA reads TGTGCCAGCAGTTGGTCTGGCTATGGCTACACCTTC. Amino acids: CASSWSGYGYTF.

The gene calls are TRBV28 and TRBJ2-7; D perhaps matches TRBD1 (5 bases). CDR3 length: 16 amino acids. Germline values: CDR1 MDHEN, CDR2 SYDVKM. V gave up 5 bases and J gave up 1 base, with 18 bases separating them. The CDR3 nucleotides read TGTGCCAGCAGTCCCCCGGACATCGAGTCTTCCTACGAGCAGTACTTC. Translation gives CASSPPDIESSYEQYF.

The CDR3 region has the DNA TGTGCCAGCTCACGGCAGGGAACTGAAAAACTGTTTTTT. It encodes CASSRQGTEKLFF. J is TRBJ1-4 and V is TRBV18, with a weak D call TRBD1 (5 bases). V lost 4 bases, J lost 7 bases, and 10 bases lay in between. The CDR3 is 13 residues long. From germline, CDR1 is KGHSH and CDR2 LQKENI.

The chain couples TRBV5-1 to TRBJ2-3, with D unresolved. The germline V gene encodes CDR1 SGHRS and CDR2 YFSETQ. The CDR3 extends over 13 amino acids. Trimming took 6 bases from V and 6 from J, leaving 14 bases between them. The CDR3 bases are TGCGCCAGCAAGTGGCAGTCCCGGGATACGCAGTATTTT. Translating it yields CASKWQSRDTQYF.

This chain uses TRBV4-1 with TRBJ2-4; 8 bases agree with TRBD1. The CDR3 has 15 amino acids. From germline, CDR1 is MGHRA and CDR2 YSYEKL. V dropped 3 bases and J dropped 3; count of bases not matched to a gene: 4. The CDR3 bases are TGCGCCAGCAGCCACGAGACAGGGGTCAAAAACATTCAGTACTTC. Its translation: CASSHETGVKNIQYF.

V is TRBV7-2 and J is TRBJ2-2; the D is unclear. This CDR3 spans 13 amino acids. The V and J ends lost 0 bases and 6 bases respectively, with 5 bases between them. Germline V gene sequence: CDR1 SGHTA, CDR2 FQGNSA. CDR3: CASSLAGAGELFF. The CDR3, as DNA: TGTGCCAGCAGCTTAGCTGGTGCCGGGGAGCTGTTTTTT.

The chain has TRBV29-1 and TRBJ1-1; D gene uncertain. Trimming left V 7 bases short and J 10 bases short, with 13 bases between. Looked up from germline, CDR1 is SQVTM and CDR2 is ANQGSEA. CDR3 length equals 10 residues. The DNA for the CDR3 is TGCAGCGCCCTGGTGGCGGTAGCTTTCTTT. Residues: CSALVAVAFF.

In the case of this clonotype: The junction departs from the called germline gene at one end, perhaps through a read error. The chain combines TRBV5-4 with TRBJ1-1; D is uncertain. Germline CDR1 and CDR2: SGHNT and YYREEE (reference sequence). The CDR3 totals 13 residues. DNA for the CDR3: TGTGCCAGCAGCGCGGGTCCGAACGCTGAAGCTTTCTTT. This sequence encodes CASSAGPNAEAFF.

The rearrangement links TRBV18 to TRBJ2-5; TRBD1 matches at 8 bases. Germline CDR1 KGHSH, CDR2 LQKENI. Trimming at V came to 6 bases and at J to 3 bases, leaving 6 bases not matched to a gene. This CDR3 region has 14 residues. This CDR3 reads CASSHLGQEETQYF. The CDR3 nucleotides are TGTGCCAGCTCCCACCTGGGACAGGAAGAGACCCAGTACTTC.

The chain recombines TRBV6-1 with TRBJ1-5, with 11 nucleotides matching TRBD1. Germline loops: CDR1 MNHNS, CDR2 SASEGT. There are 17 residues in the CDR3. The J segment lost 2 bases and the V segment lost 5 bases, leaving 8 bases of the junction unmatched. DNA of the CDR3: TGTGCCAGCAGTCCCCGGGACAGGGGGGTTGGCAATCAGCCCCAGCATTTT. Translated, it gives CASSPRDRGVGNQPQHF.

The CDR3 sequence: CASSLAKGDTQYF. The CDR3 nucleotides are TGTGCCAGCAGCTTAGCGAAGGGGGATACGCAGTATTTT. The chain employs TRBV7-2 and TRBJ2-3; TRBD1 might be the D (5 bases). Trimming took 0 bases from V and 6 from J, leaving 7 bases between them. The CDR3 consists of 13 residues. Germline loops: CDR1 SGHTA, CDR2 FQGNSA.

In DNA form, the CDR3 reads TGCAGCGTTGGAGTTGGGGGGGGTACGCAGTATTTT. This gives the protein CSVGVGGGTQYF. The chain couples TRBV29-1 to TRBJ2-3; 7 bases are shared with TRBD2. Germline V CDR1 and CDR2: SQVTM, ANQGSEA. V was clipped by 4 bases and J by 8 bases; unmatched bases: 6. The CDR3 covers 12 residues.

This clonotype appeared a single time. V and J are TRBV15 and TRBJ2-6, with D perhaps matching TRBD1 (5 bases). Germline V gene lookup returns CDR1 LNHNV and CDR2 YYDKDF (reference sequence). V lost 3 bases to trimming and J lost 3 bases, with 12 bases between them. This CDR3 is 16 amino acids long. CDR3 region: CATSRDMRVGANVLTF. CDR3 bases: TGTGCCACCAGCAGGGACATGCGAGTTGGGGCCAACGTCCTGACTTTC. The complete variable domain, with remaining parts taken from reference TRBV15 and TRBJ2-6, reads DAMVIQNPRYQVTQFGKPVTLSCSQTLNHNVMYWYQQKSSQAPKLLFHYYDKDFNNEADTPDNFQSRRPNTSFCFLDIRSPGLGDTAMYLCATSRDMRVGANVLTFGAGSRLTVL.

V and J are TRBV29-1 and TRBJ1-2; 7 bases are a match to TRBD1. The CDR3 has 11 residues. Trimming removed 5 bases from V and 5 bases from J; junction bases left unmatched: 2. Germline lookup yields CDR1 SQVTM and CDR2 ANQGSEA. The CDR3 sequence: CSVSTGYGYTF. The CDR3 DNA reads TGCAGCGTTTCGACAGGGTATGGCTACACCTTC.

V and J are TRBV29-1 and TRBJ2-5, with D uncertain. The CDR3 is 12 amino acids. Trimming removed 4 bases at V and 5 bases at J, with 11 bases between. Germline lookup yields CDR1 SQVTM and CDR2 ANQGSEA. The CDR3 loop is CSVVVVGETQYF. CDR3 in DNA: TGCAGCGTTGTTGTAGTCGGGGAGACCCAGTACTTC.

In DNA, the CDR3 is TGTGCCAGCAGTTCATCAGACAGATACAATGAGCAGTTCTTC. Amino acids: CASSSSDRYNEQFF. The rearrangement links TRBV12-3 or TRBV12-4 to TRBJ2-1; D might be TRBD1 (5 bases). This CDR3 has 14 amino acids. Trimming shortened V by 4 bases and J by 4 bases, and 11 bases separated the two germline ends.

This chain joins TRBV27 and TRBJ2-7, with D unresolved. CDR3 length equals 11 residues. CDR1 is MNHEY, CDR2 SMNVEV, per germline (reference sequence). V shed 4 bases and J shed 10 bases, with 11 bases lying between them. The CDR3 loop reads CASSSLGRQYF. The DNA of the CDR3 is TGTGCCAGCAGTTCCCTCGGCCGACAGTACTTC.

In its sample, this clonotype was seen once. The chain employs TRBV12-3 or TRBV12-4 and TRBJ1-4; 8 positions agree with TRBD1. V shed 3 bases and J 7 bases; nucleotides not matched to a gene: 1. The CDR3 covers 13 residues. The CDR3 protein is CASSLGQVEKLFF. CDR3 DNA: TGTGCCAGCAGTTTGGGACAGGTTGAAAAACTGTTTTTT.

V gene TRBV7-3 combines with J gene TRBJ2-3, with D possibly matching TRBD2 (7 bases). This CDR3 contains 16 residues. CDR1 SGHTA and CDR2 FQGTGA come from the germline V gene. Trimming removed 5 bases at V and 1 base at J, with 16 bases between. The CDR3 region is CASSPTGGLGTDTQYF. In DNA, the CDR3 is TGTGCCAGCAGCCCGACGGGGGGCTTGGGCACAGATACGCAGTATTTT.

The chain uses TRBV6-2 or TRBV6-3 and TRBJ2-1; 9 nucleotides agree with TRBD1. This CDR3 has 15 residues. The junction had 4 bases not matched to a gene; V was cut back by 2 bases and J by 5 bases. Germline V lookup: CDR1 MNHEY, CDR2 SVGEGT. In DNA, the CDR3 is TGTGCCAGCAGTTACGGGACAGGGAAGAACAATGAGCAGTTCTTC. It specifies CASSYGTGKNNEQFF.

The chain joins TRBV11-1 to TRBJ2-3; 9 bases are shared with TRBD2. CDR3 length equals 15 residues. CDR1 is SGHAT and CDR2 is FQDESV in the germline V gene (reference sequence). The V and J ends lost 3 bases and 6 bases, in that order; junction bases with no gene match: 7. The CDR3 nucleotides read TGTGCCAGCAGCTTCGGGCGGGGGGGCCCGGATACGCAGTATTTT. Protein: CASSFGRGGPDTQYF.